This T cell receptor (beta chain) originates from a study of early T cells in non-severe SARS-CoV-2 infection. As for this clonotype: Sequence at one end of the junction differs from germline and may be a read error.

TCRdb analysed the 5' RACE reads with MiXCR anew, one entry per CDR3 protein. The table has tens of thousands of distinct CDR3 sequences, approximately 13% seen once; the top ten hold roughly a tenth. The CDR3 covers 11 residues. CDR1 SNHLY and CDR2 FYNNEI come from the germline V gene. This clonotype originated in an adult who was a healthcare worker with PCR-confirmed SARS-CoV-2 infection or an uninfected control (not recorded which). The chain employs TRBV2 and TRBJ2-7; D gene unclear. The sequenced sample was whole blood. CDR3 amino acids: CTSSVKYEQYF. The CDR3 bases are TGTACCAGCAGTGTCAAGTACGAGCAGTACTTC. Looking up the rest from reference TRBV2 and TRBJ2-7 gives the full variable domain: EPEVTQTPSHQVTQMGQEVILRCVPISNHLYFYWYRQILGQKVEFLVSFYNNEISEKSEIFDDQFSVERPDGSNFTLKIRSTKLEDSAMYFCTSSVKYEQYFGPGTRLTVT.